This T cell receptor (beta chain) comes out of a study of graft-versus-host responses after intestinal transplantation. Study-wide results and limits: GvH clones detected in recipient marrow included some appearing first in ileum or blood. Allograft clonal ratios (graft-versus-host to host-versus-graft) were high in patients who had graft-donor T cell macrochimerism.

Using immunoSEQ multiplex PCR, the repertoire was profiled, and TCRdb retains in-frame clones only, with some absent. Of about 40,000 clones listed, about 89% are singletons. The CDR3 has 17 amino acids. Germline CDR1 is SSHAT and CDR2 is FNYEAQ (reference sequence). On this clone: The antigen is undetermined. The junction and the germline gene differ at one end; a read error may be behind it.

The rearrangement joins TRBV7-7 to TRBJ1-4, with 8 bases fitting TRBD1. The sample consisted of PBMCs, taken 300 to 320 days after intestinal transplant. This receptor was obtained from a human patient who received an intestinal transplant, so some T cells may come from the graft donor. This chain's CDR3 is CASSPLDRGREYEKLFF. The CDR3 DNA reads TGTGCTAGCAGCCCCCTCGACAGGGGACGTGAGTATGAAAAACTGTTTTTT.